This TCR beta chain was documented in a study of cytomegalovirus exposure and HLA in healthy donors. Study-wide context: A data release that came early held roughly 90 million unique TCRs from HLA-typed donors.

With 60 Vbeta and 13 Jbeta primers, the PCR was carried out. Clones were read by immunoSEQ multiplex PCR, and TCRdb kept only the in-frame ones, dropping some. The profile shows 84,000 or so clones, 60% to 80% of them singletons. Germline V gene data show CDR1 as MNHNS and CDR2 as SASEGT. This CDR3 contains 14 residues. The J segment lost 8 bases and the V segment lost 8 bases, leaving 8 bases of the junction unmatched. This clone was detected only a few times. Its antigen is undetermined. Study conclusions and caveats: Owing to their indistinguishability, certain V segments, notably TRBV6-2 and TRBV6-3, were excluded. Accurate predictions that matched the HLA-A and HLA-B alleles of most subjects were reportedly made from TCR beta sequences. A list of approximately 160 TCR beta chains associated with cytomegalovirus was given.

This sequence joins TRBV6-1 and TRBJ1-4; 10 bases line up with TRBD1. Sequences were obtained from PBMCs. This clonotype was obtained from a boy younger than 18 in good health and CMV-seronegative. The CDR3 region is CASLGTGASEKLFF. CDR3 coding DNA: TGTGCCAGCCTTGGGACAGGGGCATCGGAAAAACTGTTTTTT.